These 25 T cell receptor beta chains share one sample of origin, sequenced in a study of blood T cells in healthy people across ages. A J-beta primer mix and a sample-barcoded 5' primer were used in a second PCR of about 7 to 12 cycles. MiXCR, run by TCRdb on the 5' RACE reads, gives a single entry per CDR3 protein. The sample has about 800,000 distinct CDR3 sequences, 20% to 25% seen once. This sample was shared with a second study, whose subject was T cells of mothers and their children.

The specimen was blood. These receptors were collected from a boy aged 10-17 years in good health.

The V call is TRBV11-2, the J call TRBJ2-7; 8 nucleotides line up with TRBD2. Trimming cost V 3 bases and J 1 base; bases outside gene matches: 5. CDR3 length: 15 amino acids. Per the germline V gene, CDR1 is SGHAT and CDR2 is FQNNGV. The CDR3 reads CASSFQAGASYEQYF. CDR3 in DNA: TGTGCCAGCAGCTTCCAAGCGGGGGCGTCCTACGAGCAGTACTTC.

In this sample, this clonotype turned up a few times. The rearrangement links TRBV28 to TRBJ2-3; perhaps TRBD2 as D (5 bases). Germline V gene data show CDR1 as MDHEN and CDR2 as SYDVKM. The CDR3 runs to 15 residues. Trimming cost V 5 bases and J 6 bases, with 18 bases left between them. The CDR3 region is CASSLGVAFLDTQYF. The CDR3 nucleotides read TGTGCCAGCAGTCTCGGGGTCGCCTTTCTCGATACGCAGTATTTT.

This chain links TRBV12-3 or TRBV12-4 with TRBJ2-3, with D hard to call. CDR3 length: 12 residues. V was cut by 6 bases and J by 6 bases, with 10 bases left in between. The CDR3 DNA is TGTGCCAGCAGAGTGGGAATCGATACGCAGTATTTT. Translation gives CASRVGIDTQYF.

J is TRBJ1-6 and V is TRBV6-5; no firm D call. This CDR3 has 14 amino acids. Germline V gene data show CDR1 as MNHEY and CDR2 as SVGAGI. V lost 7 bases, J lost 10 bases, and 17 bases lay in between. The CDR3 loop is CASTAGNSRSPLHF. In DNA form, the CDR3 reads TGTGCCAGCACCGCGGGGAACAGCAGGTCACCCCTCCACTTT.

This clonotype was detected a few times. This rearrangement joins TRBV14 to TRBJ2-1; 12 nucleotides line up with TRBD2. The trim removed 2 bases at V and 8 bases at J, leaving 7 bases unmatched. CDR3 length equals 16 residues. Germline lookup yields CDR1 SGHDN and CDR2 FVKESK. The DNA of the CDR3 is TGTGCCAGCAGCCAACTAGCGGGAGGGCCATTGGATGAGCAGTTCTTC. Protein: CASSQLAGGPLDEQFF.

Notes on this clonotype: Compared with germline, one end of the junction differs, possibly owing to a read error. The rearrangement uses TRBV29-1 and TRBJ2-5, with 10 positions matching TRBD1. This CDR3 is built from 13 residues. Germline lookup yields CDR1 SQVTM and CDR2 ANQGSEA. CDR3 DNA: TGCAGCGCCCCCGGGACAGGGGAAGCGGCCTCTATCTTC. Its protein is CSAPGTGEAASIF.

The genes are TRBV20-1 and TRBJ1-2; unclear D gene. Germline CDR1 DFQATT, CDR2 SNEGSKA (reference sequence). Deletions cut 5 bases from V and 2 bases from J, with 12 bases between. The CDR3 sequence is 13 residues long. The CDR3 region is CSAPRAANYGYTF. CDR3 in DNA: TGCAGTGCTCCCAGAGCAGCGAACTATGGCTACACCTTC.

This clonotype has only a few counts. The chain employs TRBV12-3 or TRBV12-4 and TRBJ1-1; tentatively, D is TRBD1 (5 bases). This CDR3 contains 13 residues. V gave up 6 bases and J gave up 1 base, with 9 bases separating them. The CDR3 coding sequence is TGTGCCAGCAGGCCCACAGGGAACACTGAAGCTTTCTTT. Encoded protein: CASRPTGNTEAFF.

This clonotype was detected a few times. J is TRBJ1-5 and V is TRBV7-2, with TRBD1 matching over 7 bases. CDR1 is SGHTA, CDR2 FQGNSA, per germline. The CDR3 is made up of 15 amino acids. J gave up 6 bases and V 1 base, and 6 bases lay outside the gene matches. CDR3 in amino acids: CASSLGPGGSQPQHF. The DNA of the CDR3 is TGTGCCAGCAGCTTAGGTCCAGGGGGGAGTCAGCCCCAGCATTTT.

The chain's CDR3 is CSAGPLSRAQYF. The CDR3 DNA sequence: TGCAGTGCTGGCCCCCTGTCACGGGCGCAGTACTTC. The V gene is TRBV20-1, the J gene TRBJ2-5; D is undetermined. This CDR3 contains 12 residues. Trimming removed 5 bases at V and 11 bases at J, with 18 bases between. Per the germline V gene, CDR1 is DFQATT and CDR2 is SNEGSKA (reference sequence).

CDR3 region: CASSRSHRGREGVNSYEQYF. CDR3 coding DNA: TGTGCCAGCAGCCGTTCTCATAGGGGCAGAGAAGGAGTTAACTCCTACGAGCAGTACTTC. The rearrangement uses TRBV11-1 and TRBJ2-7, with D possibly matching TRBD1 (5 bases). This CDR3 has 20 amino acids. Trimming took off 5 bases at V and 0 bases at J, with 29 bases between the two ends. Germline assignment: CDR1 SGHAT and CDR2 FQDESV (reference sequence).

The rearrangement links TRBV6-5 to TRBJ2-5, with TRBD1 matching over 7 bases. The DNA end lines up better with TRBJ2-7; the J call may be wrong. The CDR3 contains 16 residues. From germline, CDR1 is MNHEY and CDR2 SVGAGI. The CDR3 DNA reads TGTGCCAGCAGTTACTCAGGGGGCCTGAGCTCCTACGAGCAGTACTTC. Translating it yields CASSYSGGLSSYEQYF.

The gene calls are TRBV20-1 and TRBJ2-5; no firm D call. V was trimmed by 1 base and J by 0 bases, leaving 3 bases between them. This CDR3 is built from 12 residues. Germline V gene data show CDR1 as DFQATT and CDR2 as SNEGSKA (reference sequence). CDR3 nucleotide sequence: TGCAGTGCTAGAGCGGACCAAGAGACCCAGTACTTC. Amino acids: CSARADQETQYF.

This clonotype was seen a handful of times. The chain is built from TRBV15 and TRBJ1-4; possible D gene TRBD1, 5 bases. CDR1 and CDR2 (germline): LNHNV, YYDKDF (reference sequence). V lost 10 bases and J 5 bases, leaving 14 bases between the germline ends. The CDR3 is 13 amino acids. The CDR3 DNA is TGTGCCATTGGGACGGAAAAGAATGAAAAACTGTTTTTT. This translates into CAIGTEKNEKLFF. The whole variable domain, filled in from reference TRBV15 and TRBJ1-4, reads DAMVIQNPRYQVTQFGKPVTLSCSQTLNHNVMYWYQQKSSQAPKLLFHYYDKDFNNEADTPDNFQSRRPNTSFCFLDIRSPGLGDTAMYLCAIGTEKNEKLFFGSGTQLSVL.

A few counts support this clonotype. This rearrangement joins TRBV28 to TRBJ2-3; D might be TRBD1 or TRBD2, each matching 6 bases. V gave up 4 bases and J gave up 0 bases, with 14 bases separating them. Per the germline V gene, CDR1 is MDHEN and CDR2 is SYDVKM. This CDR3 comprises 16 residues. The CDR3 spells CASSSPGAGSTDTQYF. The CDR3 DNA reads TGTGCCAGCAGTTCCCCGGGGGCAGGGAGCACAGATACGCAGTATTTT.

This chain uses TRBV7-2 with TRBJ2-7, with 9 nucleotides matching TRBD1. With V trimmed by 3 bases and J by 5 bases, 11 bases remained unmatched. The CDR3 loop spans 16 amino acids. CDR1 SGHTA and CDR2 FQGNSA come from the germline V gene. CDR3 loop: CASSFQTGGPFHEQYF. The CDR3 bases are TGTGCCAGCAGCTTTCAAACAGGGGGCCCCTTTCACGAGCAGTACTTC.

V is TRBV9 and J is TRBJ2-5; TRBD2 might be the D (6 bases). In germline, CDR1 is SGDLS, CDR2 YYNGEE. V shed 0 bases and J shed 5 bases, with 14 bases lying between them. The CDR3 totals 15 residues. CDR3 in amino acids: CASSVAGALAETQYF. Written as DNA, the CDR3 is TGTGCCAGCAGCGTAGCCGGGGCGCTAGCGGAGACCCAGTACTTC.

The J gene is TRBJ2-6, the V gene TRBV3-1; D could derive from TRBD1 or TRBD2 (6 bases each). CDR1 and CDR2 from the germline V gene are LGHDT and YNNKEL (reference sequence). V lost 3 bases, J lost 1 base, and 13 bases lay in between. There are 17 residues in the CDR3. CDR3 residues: CASSQGLGTSGANVLTF. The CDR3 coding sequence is TGTGCCAGCAGCCAGGGACTCGGGACATCTGGGGCCAACGTCCTGACTTTC.

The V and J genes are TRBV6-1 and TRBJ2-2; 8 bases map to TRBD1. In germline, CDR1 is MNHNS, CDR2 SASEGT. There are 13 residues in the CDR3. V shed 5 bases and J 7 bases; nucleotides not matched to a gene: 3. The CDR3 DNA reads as TGTGCCAGCAGTTGGACAGGGAACGGGGAGCTGTTTTTT. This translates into CASSWTGNGELFF.

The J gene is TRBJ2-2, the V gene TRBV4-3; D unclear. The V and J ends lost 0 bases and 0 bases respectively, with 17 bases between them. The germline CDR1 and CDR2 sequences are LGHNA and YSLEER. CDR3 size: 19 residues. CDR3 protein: CASSQEGERGRPNTGELFF. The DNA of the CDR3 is TGCGCCAGCAGCCAAGAAGGTGAGCGTGGACGGCCGAACACCGGGGAGCTGTTTTTT.

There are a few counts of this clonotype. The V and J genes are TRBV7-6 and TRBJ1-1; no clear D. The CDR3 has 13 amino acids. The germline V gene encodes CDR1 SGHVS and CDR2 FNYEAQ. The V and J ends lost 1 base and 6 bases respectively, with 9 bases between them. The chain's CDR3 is CASSLGWLAEAFF. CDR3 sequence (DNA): TGTGCCAGCAGCTTAGGGTGGTTGGCTGAAGCTTTCTTT.

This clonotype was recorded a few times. The CDR3 protein is CASCLTSGTNTGELFF. In nucleotides, the CDR3 is TGTGCCAGCTGTTTGACTAGCGGGACGAACACCGGGGAGCTGTTTTTT. This chain joins TRBV6-5 and TRBJ2-2, with 11 bases aligning to TRBD2. The germline CDR1 and CDR2 sequences are MNHEY and SVGAGI. The CDR3 spans 16 residues. After removal of 8 bases from V and 0 bases from J, the junction contained 5 bases not matched to a gene.

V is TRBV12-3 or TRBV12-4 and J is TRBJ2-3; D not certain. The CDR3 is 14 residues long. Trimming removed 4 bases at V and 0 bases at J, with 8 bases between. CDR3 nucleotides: TGTGCCAGCAGTTGGTTGGAGAGCACAGATACGCAGTATTTT. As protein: CASSWLESTDTQYF.

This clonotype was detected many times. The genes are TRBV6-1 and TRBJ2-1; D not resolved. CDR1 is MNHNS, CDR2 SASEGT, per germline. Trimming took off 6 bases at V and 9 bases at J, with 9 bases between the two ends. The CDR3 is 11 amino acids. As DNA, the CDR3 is TGTGCCAGCAGCCAGGTCGGTGAGCAGTTCTTC. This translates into CASSQVGEQFF.

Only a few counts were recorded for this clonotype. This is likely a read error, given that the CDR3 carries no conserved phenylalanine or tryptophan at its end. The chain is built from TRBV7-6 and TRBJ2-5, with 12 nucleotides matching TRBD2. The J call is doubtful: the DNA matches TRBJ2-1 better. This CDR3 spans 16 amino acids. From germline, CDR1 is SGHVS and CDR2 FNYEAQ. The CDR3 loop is CASSPLAGGVYSEQFL. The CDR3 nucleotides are TGTGCCAGCAGCCCTCTAGCGGGAGGGGTCTACAGTGAGCAGTTCCTC.